A single sample gave rise to the 29 T cell receptor beta chains below, sequenced in a study of cytotoxic CD8 clonotypes in ibrutinib-treated CLL. Libraries were prepared by immunoSEQ multiplex PCR; TCRdb keeps only in-frame clonotypes and omits some of them. This sample has around 50,000 clones, with 45% to 60% found just once. The sample was PBMCs, taken after 24 months of ibrutinib treatment. The origin of the receptors is a human donor with chronic lymphocytic leukemia.

This clone has only a few counts. The J gene is TRBJ1-2, the V gene TRBV6-5; TRBD1 matches at 9 bases. Germline values: CDR1 MNHEY, CDR2 SVGAGI. The CDR3 loop spans 14 amino acids. Germline trimming cut 4 bases from V and 4 bases from J; bases unmatched to any gene: 4. The chain's CDR3 is CASSSGQGLYGYTF. For the CDR3, the DNA is TGTGCCAGCAGTTCGGGACAGGGCCTCTATGGCTACACCTTC.

There are many counts of this clone. This chain connects TRBV5-1 to TRBJ2-1; D is ambiguous. CDR3 length: 14 residues. The germline V gene has CDR1 SGHRS and CDR2 YFSETQ. Trimming shortened V by 0 bases and J by 6 bases, and 10 bases separated the two germline ends. In DNA, the CDR3 is TGCGCCAGCAGCTTGGAACAAACGGCCAATGAGCAGTTCTTC. Amino acids: CASSLEQTANEQFF.

The rearrangement joins TRBV6-1 to TRBJ2-3, with TRBD2 identical over 13 bases. V was pared by 2 bases and J by 6 bases, with 8 bases of the junction left unmatched. Per germline, CDR1 MNHNS and CDR2 SASEGT. The CDR3 has 17 amino acids. CDR3 DNA sequence: TGTGCCAGCAGTGAACATCCCACTAGCGGGGGGGCTGATACGCAGTATTTT. This gives the protein CASSEHPTSGGADTQYF.

This clone turned up a few times. The CDR3 loop is CASNKDPGAQNIQYF. The CDR3 DNA is TGCGCCAGCAACAAAGACCCGGGGGCGCAAAACATTCAGTACTTC. The V call is TRBV4-1, the J call TRBJ2-4; tentatively, D is TRBD1 or TRBD2 (6 bases each). CDR3 length: 15 residues. Germline CDR1 and CDR2: MGHRA and YSYEKL. The V and J ends lost 7 bases and 5 bases respectively, with 18 bases between them.

This clone occurred a few times. The chain combines TRBV7-9 with TRBJ1-5; 7 bases are shared with TRBD1. V shed 10 bases, J shed 6 bases, and the junction held 9 bases outside the gene matches. CDR3 size: 13 residues. CDR1 SEHNR and CDR2 FQNEAQ come from the germline V gene (reference sequence). The CDR3, as DNA: TGTGCCACCTCAGAAACAGGGGTTCAGCCCCAGCATTTT. This sequence encodes CATSETGVQPQHF.

This clone turned up a few times. The chain joins TRBV25-1 to TRBJ2-2; a possible D gene is TRBD2 (6 bases). This CDR3 is built from 14 residues. Trimming removed 4 bases at V and 5 bases at J, with 11 bases between. Germline-derived CDR1 and CDR2 are MGHDK and SYGVNS. CDR3 protein: CASSVLGRTGELFF. DNA of the CDR3: TGTGCCAGCAGTGTTCTGGGGAGGACCGGGGAGCTGTTTTTT.

This rearrangement joins TRBV19 to TRBJ2-5; 7 bases are shared with TRBD1. The J call may be faulty, since TRBJ2-7 better matches the DNA end. Germline assignment: CDR1 LNHDA and CDR2 SQIVND (reference sequence). There are 14 residues in the CDR3. This CDR3 reads CASSYLAGGYEQYF. DNA of the CDR3: TGTGCCAGTAGTTACCTGGCAGGGGGCTACGAGCAGTACTTC.

In its sample, this clone was seen a few times. This sequence joins TRBV2 and TRBJ1-2; 8 bases map to TRBD1. With 8 bases clipped from V and 8 bases from J, the junction kept 7 bases outside the gene matches. This CDR3 has 12 residues. The germline CDR1 and CDR2 sequences are SNHLY and FYNNEI. CDR3 DNA sequence: TGTGCCAGCTGGACAGGGAAGGCGGGCTACACCTTC. Protein product: CASWTGKAGYTF.

The chain uses TRBV6-1 and TRBJ2-2; no clear D gene. V shed 4 bases and J shed 5 bases, with 11 bases lying between them. The CDR3 loop spans 14 amino acids. The V gene's germline CDR1 is MNHNS and CDR2 SASEGT. In DNA, the CDR3 is TGTGCCAGCAGTGGGTTTAGGAGTACCGGGGAGCTGTTTTTT. The encoded protein is CASSGFRSTGELFF.

This clone was seen a few times. The V gene is TRBV11-3, the J gene TRBJ2-2; D tentatively fits TRBD1 or TRBD2 (5 bases each). CDR1 and CDR2 from the germline V gene are SGHNT and YENEEA. Trimming stripped 5 bases from V and 1 base from J, with 11 bases between. This CDR3 contains 15 residues. The CDR3 region is CASSPGRMNTGELFF. For the CDR3, the DNA is TGTGCCAGCAGCCCGGGACGGATGAACACCGGGGAGCTGTTTTTT.

V usage is TRBV12-5 and J usage is TRBJ1-1; the D gene is possibly TRBD1 (5 bases). V was clipped by 3 bases and J by 1 base, with 9 bases between them. The germline V gene has CDR1 LGHNT and CDR2 FRNRAP. The CDR3 extends over 14 amino acids. CDR3 sequence reads: CASGFPGKNTEAFF. In DNA form, the CDR3 reads TGTGCTAGTGGTTTTCCAGGGAAGAACACTGAAGCTTTCTTT.

The chain carries TRBV6-5 and TRBJ1-6; no clear D. V lost 9 bases and J 0 bases, leaving 6 bases between the germline ends. The CDR3 consists of 13 residues. Germline CDR1 and CDR2: MNHEY and SVGAGI. In DNA form, the CDR3 reads TGTGCCAGTCAGAGCTCCTATAATTCACCCCTCCACTTT. This encodes CASQSSYNSPLHF.

This clone appeared once. This chain links TRBV5-1 with TRBJ1-3; D is possibly TRBD1 (5 bases). CDR3 size: 16 residues. Between the trimmed V and J ends, which lost 0 bases and 0 bases, there was a span of 10 bases. Germline CDR1 and CDR2: SGHRS and YFSETQ. The CDR3, as DNA: TGCGCCAGCAGCTTGGCTGGGGGGGACTCTGGAAACACCATATATTTT. This translates into CASSLAGGDSGNTIYF.

The gene calls are TRBV25-1 and TRBJ2-6; D remains ambiguous. The CDR3 is 15 residues long. The V gene lost 1 base and the J gene lost 4 bases, with 8 bases spanning the gap. Germline CDR1 and CDR2: MGHDK and SYGVNS. CDR3 in DNA: TGTGCCAGCAGTGAATCTGTGGGCGGGGCCAACGTCCTGACTTTC. Protein product: CASSESVGGANVLTF.

V gene TRBV7-6 combines with J gene TRBJ1-3; D may be TRBD1 (5 bases). This CDR3 comprises 16 residues. Trimming stripped 4 bases from V and 0 bases from J, with 13 bases between. Germline CDR1 SGHVS, CDR2 FNYEAQ. DNA for the CDR3: TGTGCCAGCAGCTATAGTGGGGGAATCTCTGGAAACACCATATATTTT. This codes for CASSYSGGISGNTIYF. The full variable domain, rest sourced from reference TRBV7-6 and TRBJ1-3, is GAGVSQSPRYKVTKRGQDVALRCDPISGHVSLYWYRQALGQGPEFLTYFNYEAQQDKSGLPNDRFSAERPEGSISTLTIQRTEQRDSAMYRCASSYSGGISGNTIYFGEGSWLTVV.

This clone was counted only a few times. The rearrangement joins TRBV11-2 to TRBJ2-7; 9 bases align to TRBD1. The germline V gene has CDR1 SGHAT and CDR2 FQNNGV. CDR3 length equals 15 residues. V shed 3 bases and J 5 bases; nucleotides not matched to a gene: 8. CDR3 protein: CASSLDATGGDEQYF. The CDR3, as DNA: TGTGCCAGCAGCTTGGACGCGACAGGGGGGGACGAGCAGTACTTC.

This clone was counted between two and nine times. The chain joins TRBV12-5 to TRBJ2-5; D tentatively reads TRBD1 or TRBD2 (5 bases each). V lost 5 bases and J lost 1, with 11 bases in between. Germline CDR1 is LGHNT and CDR2 is FRNRAP. The CDR3 spans 14 residues. CDR3 sequence (DNA): TGTGCTAGTGGTCTCGGGACGGCCCAAGAGACCCAGTACTTC. It yields the protein CASGLGTAQETQYF.

This clone was counted between two and nine times. The chain recombines TRBV4-2 with TRBJ1-3; tentatively, D is TRBD1 (5 bases). The V gene lost 2 bases and the J gene lost 0 bases, with 17 bases spanning the gap. The CDR3 is 18 amino acids. Looked up from germline, CDR1 is LGHNA and CDR2 is YNFKEQ. CDR3 in DNA: TGTGCCAGCAGCCAAACCGCCAGGGCACCTCTCTCTGGAAACACCATATATTTT. Its translation: CASSQTARAPLSGNTIYF.

V is TRBV18 and J is TRBJ2-7; D not resolved. CDR3 size: 14 residues. The V end was cut by 0 bases, the J end by 5 bases, with 11 bases between. Germline V gene lookup returns CDR1 KGHSH and CDR2 LQKENI. The CDR3 sequence is CASSPPRDRDEQYF. In DNA, the CDR3 is TGTGCCAGCTCACCACCAAGGGATAGGGACGAGCAGTACTTC.

This clone showed up just once. V gene TRBV5-1 combines with J gene TRBJ2-1, with D perhaps matching TRBD1 (6 bases). Germline V gene lookup returns CDR1 SGHRS and CDR2 YFSETQ. CDR3 size: 14 residues. The ends were cut back, 0 bases at V and 8 bases at J, with 12 bases in the middle. CDR3 coding DNA: TGCGCCAGCAGCTTGGGGGGCAGGGGTGATGAGCAGTTCTTC. Its protein product is CASSLGGRGDEQFF.

The genes are TRBV25-1 and TRBJ2-7; 10 nucleotides match TRBD1. This CDR3 contains 13 residues. V lost 6 bases to trimming and J lost 5 bases; unmatched junction nucleotides: 4. In germline, CDR1 is MGHDK, CDR2 SYGVNS. In DNA, the CDR3 is TGTGCCAGCAGGGGACAGGGGAAGGACGAGCAGTACTTC. It translates to CASRGQGKDEQYF.

This chain links TRBV4-1 with TRBJ2-1; D could derive from TRBD1 or TRBD2 (5 bases each). The V and J ends lost 7 bases and 0 bases respectively, with 10 bases between them. This CDR3 is 14 amino acids long. CDR1 is MGHRA, CDR2 YSYEKL, per germline. CDR3 loop: CASTQGASYNEQFF. In nucleotides, the CDR3 is TGCGCCAGCACCCAGGGAGCCTCCTACAATGAGCAGTTCTTC.

This chain links TRBV5-8 with TRBJ1-6, with D hard to call. CDR1 SGHTS and CDR2 YDEGEE come from the germline V gene. V lost 4 bases and J 5 bases, leaving 13 bases between the germline ends. The CDR3 length is 15 residues. CDR3 nucleotide sequence: TGTGCCAGCAGCGCCCCCGGGTTGAATAATTCACCCCTCCACTTT. Its protein product is CASSAPGLNNSPLHF.

This clone was observed a few times. The chain combines TRBV7-8 with TRBJ2-3; TRBD2 matches at 13 bases. The V and J ends lost 5 bases and 0 bases, in that order; junction bases with no gene match: 8. CDR3 length: 18 residues. CDR1 and CDR2 from the germline V gene are SGHVS and FQNEAQ. As DNA, the CDR3 is TGTGCCAGCAGCATAGGACTAGCGGGGGCCGCTAGCACAGATACGCAGTATTTT. It yields the protein CASSIGLAGAASTDTQYF. Filled out from reference TRBV7-8 and TRBJ2-3, the complete variable domain reads GAGVSQSPRYKVAKRGQDVALRCDPISGHVSLFWYQQALGQGPEFLTYFQNEAQLDKSGLPSDRFFAERPEGSVSTLKIQRTQQEDSAVYLCASSIGLAGAASTDTQYFGPGTRLTVL.

This clone was seen more than once but under ten times. The chain carries TRBV5-1 and TRBJ1-1; 7 nucleotides align to TRBD1. Per germline, CDR1 SGHRS and CDR2 YFSETQ. Trimming took 7 bases from V and 0 from J; bases not matched to a gene: 6. This CDR3 has 14 residues. In nucleotides, the CDR3 is TGCGCCAGCGGGCTGGGACAGATGAACACTGAAGCTTTCTTT. This translates into CASGLGQMNTEAFF. Combining the CDR3 with reference TRBV5-1 and TRBJ1-1 gives the whole variable domain KAGVTQTPRYLIKTRGQQVTLSCSPISGHRSVSWYQQTPGQGLQFLFEYFSETQRNKGNFPGRFSGRQFSNSRSEMNVSTLELGDSALYLCASGLGQMNTEAFFGQGTRLTVV.

V and J are TRBV7-9 and TRBJ1-3; unclear D gene. There are 17 residues in the CDR3. V shed 5 bases and J shed 0 bases, with 17 bases lying between them. CDR1 and CDR2 (germline): SEHNR, FQNEAQ (reference sequence). The DNA for the CDR3 is TGTGCCAGCAGCCCTACACTAGGTTCCCACTCTGGAAACACCATATATTTT. Its protein is CASSPTLGSHSGNTIYF.

About this clone: At the DNA level, this CDR3 is encoded by other sequences in the same sample as well. CDR3 region: CASSVLGYGYTF. Written as DNA, the CDR3 is TGTGCCAGCAGTGTCCTGGGCTATGGCTACACCTTC. The J gene is TRBJ1-2, the V gene TRBV25-1; unclear D gene. The CDR3 consists of 12 residues. The V end lost 4 bases, the J end lost 4 bases, and 7 bases lay between the germline ends. Germline CDR1 and CDR2: MGHDK and SYGVNS.

The chain couples TRBV19 to TRBJ2-5; 8 bases match TRBD1. The DNA end favors TRBJ2-7, so the J call may be wrong. The germline V gene has CDR1 LNHDA and CDR2 SQIVND (reference sequence). The CDR3 is 16 residues long. CDR3 sequence reads: CASSGPGQGASYEQYF. The CDR3 nucleotides are TGTGCCAGTAGTGGCCCAGGGCAGGGGGCAAGCTACGAGCAGTACTTC.

This chain connects TRBV4-1 to TRBJ1-4; 9 bases align to TRBD1. The CDR3 is 15 residues long. Per the germline V gene, CDR1 is MGHRA and CDR2 is YSYEKL. J was trimmed by 5 bases and V by 6 bases; bases with no gene match: 7. The CDR3 spells CASSGTGTGNEKLFF. The CDR3 nucleotides read TGCGCCAGCAGTGGCACCGGGACAGGGAATGAAAAACTGTTTTTT.